The text below deals with one T cell receptor (beta chain). Its antigen is currently unknown. The sample originates from a study of T-cell memory formation after mild COVID-19. Study conclusions and caveats: SARS-CoV-2 specificity was not confirmed for second-wave clones peaking on day 37.

One entry per CDR3 protein results from TCRdb running MiXCR on the 5' RACE reads. The sample holds about 300,000 distinct CDR3 sequences, around 19% seen once. V shed 0 bases and J shed 6 bases, with 11 bases lying between them. CDR3 size: 14 residues. Germline V gene sequence: CDR1 LNHNV, CDR2 YYDKDF (reference sequence). The TCR comes from a man aged 18 to 29 who had mild COVID-19 (a few samples of this study predate the infection). Cell type and time point are not known. V gene TRBV15 combines with J gene TRBJ2-5; a possible D gene is TRBD1 (5 bases). The sequenced material came from PBMCs or a T cell subset sorted from them (not recorded which). The CDR3 loop is CATSRETGEKTQYF. Here the CDR3 DNA reads TGTGCCACCAGCAGAGAAACAGGCGAGAAGACCCAGTACTTC.